This TCR beta chain was retrieved from a study of early stage breast cancer tumors (dated by TCRdb to 2017 to 2019). Background on the whole study: Of the roughly 15 invasive breast tumors, roughly 13 were found to be estrogen receptor-positive, progesterone receptor-positive and HER2-negative. Of the roughly twelve ER+/PR+/HER2- tumors, eight were classified as invasive ductal carcinomas and four as invasive lobular carcinomas. The average read coverage per sample was around 10-fold. Across all samples, more than 2.5 million templates representing roughly 1 million unique clonotypes were detected.

Counted from cysteine to phenylalanine, this CDR3 has 15 amino acids. Only the CDR3 DNA stays, 45 bases, in frame from base 1. Deletion took 0 bases off V and 6 bases off J, with a span of 13 bases between the germline ends. CDR1 and CDR2 are read off the germline V gene as SGDLS and YYNGEE. Study-wide conclusions, independent of this receptor: Enriched TCRB sequences shared across patients were found to be mostly commonly generated sequences that were unlikely to play an important role in the tumor microenvironment. Compared with adjacent normal breast tissue, tumors had roughly 2.5-fold higher T cell density and higher clonality. Repertoires from blood and normal breast were more alike than repertoires from blood and tumor, and in about 90% of the 16 patients, comparing each tissue with blood separated tumor from normal. The small cohort size prevented analysis by tumor subtype. Chain pairing and functional markers such as CD4, CD8 and FOXP3 were not captured by bulk genomic DNA sequencing of unsorted cells.

The study profiled bulk TCR beta-chain repertoires in matched peripheral blood, tumor and adjacent normal breast tissue taken from about 16 patients with early-stage breast cancer. Before surgery, roughly 4.5-11 mL of whole blood was collected in EDTA tubes and processed within 2 hours. Ficoll-Paque centrifugation in SepMate-50 tubes was used to isolate peripheral blood mononuclear cells. PBMCs were cryopreserved in aliquots of about 2 to 4.5 million cells in 90% FBS with about 10% DMSO and kept in liquid nitrogen. Genomic DNA was extracted with the Qiagen AllPrep DNA/RNA Mini kit. Regarding this clone: There is no known antigen for this receptor. Within one base of it there is no much larger clone, and no base qualities were kept.

Every sample was amplified as two independent genomic DNA replicates, using approximately 550 ng for blood and around 1.5 ug for tumor or normal breast. TCRB sequencing of genomic DNA was carried out with the ImmunoSeq Intro kit according to the manufacturer's instructions. The multiplex PCR ran for roughly 31 cycles using proprietary primers and spike-in control sequences for absolute quantification. Single-end 150-bp reads were used to sequence an 87-bp fragment covering the CDR3 and the flanking V and J genes. Seven samples, each with two replicates, were multiplexed per lane of an Illumina MiSeq using version 3.0 chemistry. The study's own analysis went as follows. The vendor's proprietary pipeline processed the raw data and merged both replicates into a single result for each sample. A clonotype was defined as productive rearrangements that share the same V-gene family, CDR3 amino acid sequence and J-gene segment. Clonality was calculated as 1 minus the normalized Shannon entropy (Pielou evenness) of TCRB abundances. T cell density was estimated by dividing total templates by the number of input cells inferred from the DNA input amount. Recon, run with its default parameters, was used to estimate overall repertoire diversity and clonality. A clonotype counted as tumor-enriched if its abundance in tumor exceeded 0.1% and was at least 32-fold higher than its abundance in normal breast. TCRdb carries this immuneACCESS record with in-frame sequences only. Its versions omit some clonotypes, under half of them owing to an unresolved V gene in the studies checked, with the rest unexplained. That table furnishes V, J and clone size, whereas the DNA furnished D and trimming. This sample has 39,000 or so clones in its table, and about three quarters of those were observed once. Jointly, the top ten make up roughly 6.8% of the sample.

The receptor's source is a person in their fifties with breast cancer. The sequence links TRBV9 to TRBJ2-1, and the D gene may be TRBD1, 5 bases matching. The sequenced material came from blood. This receptor carries the CDR3 CASSVGSGPSNEQFF. The DNA sequence follows: TGTGCCAGCAGCGTAGGGTCAGGGCCTTCCAATGAGCAGTTCTTC.